The entry that follows covers one T cell receptor beta chain sequence. What it binds is unknown. 60 Vbeta and 13 Jbeta primers were used in PCR. Original processing notes: Roughly 11 million shared chains were among approximately 80 million unique TCR beta chains counted in a later analysis. TCRdb's table, derived via immunoSEQ multiplex PCR, lists solely in-frame clones and lacks some. V and J calls and clone size come straight from that table; D and trimming were deduced from the DNA. The sample lists about 160,000 clones, around 79% seen once, with around 1% in the top ten. The data were taken from a study of cytomegalovirus exposure and HLA in healthy donors. Study-level information: As released early, the data held 75 million to 90 million unique TCRs from HLA-typed donors. Study-wide results and limits: CMV serostatus stood as the only immune exposure information on hand. Reports state that TCR beta sequences accurately predicted most subjects' HLA-A and HLA-B alleles.

The CDR3 is 13 amino acids. The V gene's germline CDR1 is KGHSH and CDR2 LQKENI. Trimming left V 1 base short and J 9 bases short, with 12 bases between. The sample taken for sequencing was PBMCs. V and J are TRBV18 and TRBJ1-1; D is undetermined. This TCR was sampled from a woman aged 45-65 years in good health and CMV-seropositive. CDR3 protein: CASSPQTTSQAFF. The CDR3 region has the DNA TGTGCCAGCTCACCACAGACGACAAGTCAAGCTTTCTTT.